This T cell receptor beta chain was profiled in a study of blood T cell repertoires in COVID-19. Only in-frame clones appear in the TCRdb table, and some are missing; sequencing was by immunoSEQ multiplex PCR. Of 150,000 to 200,000 clones listed, 86% are singletons. The V gene end was trimmed by 6 bases and the J gene end by 4 bases; junction bases not matched to a gene: 9. Per the germline V gene, CDR1 is KGHSH and CDR2 is LQKENI. This CDR3 is built from 16 residues. This rearrangement joins TRBV18 to TRBJ2-1, with 10 bases identical to TRBD2. The sequenced sample was peripheral blood. This receptor was obtained from a woman in her thirties with active or convalescent COVID-19. The chain's CDR3 is CASSRNGLAAYNEQFF. CDR3 bases: TGTGCCAGCTCCCGAAATGGACTAGCGGCTTACAATGAGCAGTTCTTC.